These 18 T cell receptor beta chains were sequenced from one sample in a study of Graves' ophthalmopathy and Graves' hyperthyroidism. RNA transcripts yielded amplified TCR beta CDR3 regions. HTBI-primed RT-PCR formed the first round, and a multiplex PCR formed the second. TCRdb recomputed calls from the multiplex PCR reads with MiXCR, one row per CDR3 protein. This sample yields 350,000 or so distinct CDR3 sequences, of which roughly a sixth are seen a single time; roughly an eighth belongs to the top ten. The source material was peripheral blood. All receptors derive from an adult man with Graves' ophthalmopathy.

This clonotype was counted at least ten times. The chain has TRBV6-2 or TRBV6-3 and TRBJ2-2; possibly TRBD2 for D (6 bases). CDR1 MNHEY and CDR2 SVGEGT come from the germline V gene. This CDR3 region has 16 residues. V lost 7 bases and J lost 5, with 20 bases in between. CDR3 bases: TGTGCCAGCACCAGCGGCCGGGAGATTTGGACCGGGGAGCTGTTTTTT. This codes for CASTSGREIWTGELFF.

This clonotype was detected many times. The chain couples TRBV4-1 to TRBJ1-1; tentatively, D is TRBD1 (6 bases). Between the trimmed V and J ends, which lost 4 bases and 3 bases, there was a span of 21 bases. The CDR3 is 17 amino acids. Germline V lookup: CDR1 MGHRA, CDR2 YSYEKL. The CDR3 DNA is TGCGCCAGCAGCCGCGGGTTGGTGACAGGTTCGGACACTGAAGCTTTCTTT. This encodes CASSRGLVTGSDTEAFF.

There are many counts of this clonotype. The DNA for the CDR3 is TGTGCCAGTAGTTCCAGTCAGGGTGGCGGACAAGAGACCCAGTACTTC. This encodes CASSSSQGGGQETQYF. This chain uses TRBV19 with TRBJ2-5, with a tentative D call TRBD1 (5 bases). CDR3 size: 16 residues. CDR1 is LNHDA and CDR2 is SQIVND in the germline V gene (reference sequence). V gave up 5 bases and J gave up 2 bases, with 18 bases separating them.

The CDR3 here is CASSIRDALEQYF. The CDR3 nucleotides read TGTGCCAGCAGCATCCGGGACGCACTCGAGCAGTACTTC. The V call is TRBV13, the J call TRBJ2-7; D is perhaps TRBD1 or TRBD2 (5 bases each). This CDR3 has 13 amino acids. The germline V gene has CDR1 PRHDT and CDR2 FYEKMQ (reference sequence). The V gene lost 5 bases and the J gene lost 6 bases, with 14 bases spanning the gap.

The rearrangement links TRBV12-3 or TRBV12-4 to TRBJ1-2, with unresolved D. The CDR3 extends over 14 amino acids. The V end was cut by 5 bases, the J end by 3 bases, with 13 bases between. As DNA, the CDR3 is TGTGCCAGCAGTACCCTGTGGGTTGACTATGGCTACACCTTC. It yields the protein CASSTLWVDYGYTF.

Turning to this clonotype: This may be a read error: a much more frequent sequence differs by one nucleotide. The rearrangement links TRBV28 to TRBJ1-5; D not resolved. With 6 bases removed from V and 9 bases from J, the gap between germline ends came to 9 bases. CDR3 size: 11 residues. Germline values: CDR1 MDHEN, CDR2 SYDVKM. The CDR3 protein is CASSSGVPQHF. CDR3 nucleotides: TGTGCCAGCAGCTCCGGTGTGCCCCAGCATTTT.

The CDR3, as DNA: TGCGCCAGCAGCCCCCCCACGGGGGGGCTCCTAGCCAAAAACATTCAGTACTTC. It translates to CASSPPTGGLLAKNIQYF. The genes are TRBV4-1 and TRBJ2-4; 8 bases are shared with TRBD2. This CDR3 spans 18 amino acids. Germline V CDR1 and CDR2: MGHRA, YSYEKL. V was pared by 4 bases and J by 0 bases, with 11 bases of the junction left unmatched.

This clonotype has just a few counts. V is TRBV19 and J is TRBJ2-2; the D gene could be TRBD1 or TRBD2 (6 bases each). Per the germline V gene, CDR1 is LNHDA and CDR2 is SQIVND (reference sequence). Trimming removed 6 bases at V and 4 bases at J, with 15 bases between. There are 15 residues in the CDR3. DNA of the CDR3: TGTGCCAGTAGGACGATGGGGGGCAGCACCGGGGAGCTGTTTTTT. Translated, it gives CASRTMGGSTGELFF. Together with reference TRBV19 and TRBJ2-2, the CDR3 gives the full variable domain: DGGITQSPKYLFRKEGQNVTLSCEQNLNHDAMYWYRQDPGQGLRLIYYSQIVNDFQKGDIAEGYSVSREKKESFPLTVTSAQKNPTAFYLCASRTMGGSTGELFFGEGSRLTVL.

This clonotype appeared many times. The chain recombines TRBV7-9 with TRBJ2-7, with 9 bases matching TRBD1. The germline V gene encodes CDR1 SEHNR and CDR2 FQNEAQ (reference sequence). V lost 5 bases, J lost 5 bases, and 10 bases stayed unmatched. The CDR3 is 15 amino acids. CDR3 amino acids: CASSTWTGASDEQYF. DNA of the CDR3: TGTGCCAGCAGCACCTGGACAGGGGCGTCTGACGAGCAGTACTTC.

This clonotype was recorded many times. A read error may produce the germline difference seen at one junction end. This chain uses TRBV6-5 with TRBJ1-1; D is undetermined. Germline CDR1 MNHEY, CDR2 SVGAGI. The CDR3 spans 16 residues. The CDR3 DNA reads as TGTGCCAGCAGTTACTCGCGCCGATTGTCGGGAACTGAAACTTTCTTT. Protein sequence: CASSYSRRLSGTETFF.

This clonotype was counted ten times or more. The chain recombines TRBV20-1 with TRBJ2-7; D unresolved. V shed 4 bases and J shed 4 bases, with 8 bases lying between them. The CDR3 is 11 residues long. CDR1 is DFQATT and CDR2 is SNEGSKA in the germline V gene (reference sequence). The CDR3 sequence is CSANTRYEQYF. The CDR3 DNA reads TGCAGTGCTAATACGCGATACGAGCAGTACTTC.

This chain joins TRBV9 and TRBJ1-2; D gene unclear. The length of the CDR3 is 15 residues. The V gene lost 0 bases and the J gene lost 0 bases, with 9 bases spanning the gap. From germline, CDR1 is SGDLS and CDR2 YYNGEE. The CDR3 protein is CASSVAPIPNYGYTF. CDR3 bases: TGTGCCAGCAGCGTAGCCCCAATTCCTAACTATGGCTACACCTTC.

The rearrangement uses TRBV28 and TRBJ1-2; TRBD1 matches 9 bases. CDR1 is MDHEN and CDR2 is SYDVKM in the germline V gene. The CDR3 runs to 15 residues. J was trimmed by 4 bases and V by 6 bases; bases with no gene match: 9. CDR3 in DNA: TGTGCCAGCAGACCCACAGGGGGCCAGCTCTATGGCTACACCTTC. Translated, it gives CASRPTGGQLYGYTF.

In its sample, this clonotype was seen many times. The V gene is TRBV15, the J gene TRBJ2-5, with D maybe TRBD1 (6 bases). Trimming removed 3 bases at V and 4 bases at J, with 21 bases between. The CDR3 covers 17 residues. Germline V CDR1 and CDR2: LNHNV, YYDKDF (reference sequence). CDR3 residues: CATSSNLQGIGPETQYF. CDR3 coding DNA: TGTGCCACCAGCAGCAATTTACAGGGAATTGGTCCAGAGACCCAGTACTTC.

This clonotype was seen repeatedly, ten times or more. V is TRBV28 and J is TRBJ2-4, with TRBD1 identical over 12 bases. V lost 7 bases to trimming and J lost 7 bases; unmatched junction nucleotides: 14. The CDR3 consists of 17 residues. The germline CDR1 and CDR2 sequences are MDHEN and SYDVKM. The CDR3 sequence: CASMGRLGTGGDNIQYF. The CDR3 DNA reads TGTGCCAGCATGGGAAGACTCGGGACAGGGGGCGATAACATTCAGTACTTC.

This clonotype appeared many times. This sequence may be a read error, since a much larger clone differs from it by one base. The V and J genes are TRBV20-1 and TRBJ1-1; 10 bases line up with TRBD1. This CDR3 spans 15 amino acids. V was clipped by 7 bases and J by 0 bases; unmatched bases: 8. Germline V lookup: CDR1 DFQATT, CDR2 SNEGSKA (reference sequence). CDR3 region: CSVRDRGRLNTEAFF. CDR3 bases: TGCAGTGTCCGGGACAGGGGCCGATTGAACACTGAAGCTTTCTTT.

This clonotype was seen only once. The rearrangement links TRBV18 to TRBJ2-2; a weak D match, TRBD1 (5 bases). Trimming took off 1 base at V and 4 bases at J, with 13 bases between the two ends. The CDR3 is 16 residues long. Looked up from germline, CDR1 is KGHSH and CDR2 is LQKENI. The CDR3 region has the DNA TGTGCCAGCTCACCACGAAGCAGGGTATCCACCGGGGAGCTGTTTTTT. Protein: CASSPRSRVSTGELFF.

There are many counts of this clonotype. The CDR3 DNA sequence: TGTGCCAGCAGCTTAGATGTTCAGGGACCCGGGACCCAGTACTTC. Protein: CASSLDVQGPGTQYF. This chain joins TRBV11-3 and TRBJ2-5, with D perhaps matching TRBD1 or TRBD2 (5 bases each). The CDR3 spans 15 residues. Trimming took 0 bases from V and 7 from J, leaving 15 bases between them. The germline gives CDR1 SGHNT, CDR2 YENEEA.